The 28 T cell receptor beta chains below come from one sample, sequenced in a study of T cells after yellow fever vaccination. TCRdb used MiXCR to reprocess the 5' RACE reads, holding one entry per CDR3 protein. There are 450,000 to 550,000 distinct CDR3 sequences in the sample; just over 20% occur only once, and less than 20% lies in the top ten. The specimen was PBMCs, collected around 3 weeks after the first yellow fever vaccination. The receptors come from a young man who received the YFV17D yellow fever vaccine.

The table lists this clonotype with a few counts. CDR3 residues: CASSFLDRPYGYTF. The CDR3, as DNA: TGTGCCAGCAGTTTTTTGGACAGACCTTATGGCTACACCTTC. This sequence joins TRBV12-3 or TRBV12-4 and TRBJ1-2, with D perhaps TRBD1 (6 bases). The V end was cut by 3 bases, the J end by 5 bases, with 13 bases between. CDR3 length: 14 amino acids.

V and J are TRBV7-9 and TRBJ2-1; 10 nucleotides align to TRBD1. Germline V gives CDR1 SEHNR, CDR2 FQNEAQ (reference sequence). CDR3 length: 16 residues. After removal of 4 bases from V and 4 bases from J, the junction contained 7 bases not matched to a gene. This CDR3 is CASSSDRGLGYNEQFF. DNA for the CDR3: TGTGCCAGCAGCTCCGACAGGGGGCTCGGATACAATGAGCAGTTCTTC.

There are a few counts of this clonotype. The chain combines TRBV27 with TRBJ1-3; TRBD1 aligns across 7 bases. With 5 bases clipped from V and 2 bases from J, the junction kept 9 bases outside the gene matches. The germline CDR1 and CDR2 sequences are MNHEY and SMNVEV (reference sequence). This CDR3 spans 16 amino acids. The CDR3 DNA reads TGTGCCAGCAGTCCAAGAGGGGGCGTCGCTGGAAACACCATATATTTT. Its protein product is CASSPRGGVAGNTIYF.

The chain combines TRBV19 with TRBJ2-3; 8 bases are shared with TRBD2. J was trimmed by 0 bases and V by 8 bases; bases with no gene match: 10. Germline-derived CDR1 and CDR2 are LNHDA and SQIVND (reference sequence). This CDR3 contains 16 residues. CDR3 nucleotide sequence: TGTGCCAGTCTCGGGATTGGCGGGGGGAGCACAGATACGCAGTATTTT. This codes for CASLGIGGGSTDTQYF.

A few counts support this clonotype. V usage is TRBV12-3 or TRBV12-4 and J usage is TRBJ1-1; D not certain. The CDR3 totals 13 residues. V lost 3 bases to trimming and J lost 0 bases, with 5 bases between them. In DNA form, the CDR3 reads TGTGCCAGCAGTTTCGCGCTGAACACTGAAGCTTTCTTT. Protein product: CASSFALNTEAFF.

The J gene is TRBJ2-3, the V gene TRBV6-1; TRBD2 matches 13 bases. CDR1 and CDR2 from the germline V gene are MNHNS and SASEGT. J was trimmed by 0 bases and V by 3 bases; bases with no gene match: 3. The CDR3 has 17 residues. CDR3 sequence reads: CASSEEGLAGSTDTQYF. The DNA for the CDR3 is TGTGCCAGCAGTGAGGAGGGACTAGCGGGAAGCACAGATACGCAGTATTTT.

The rearrangement joins TRBV10-3 to TRBJ2-5; D call uncertain. CDR1 and CDR2 from the germline V gene are ENHRY and SYGVKD. This CDR3 contains 14 residues. V gave up 8 bases and J gave up 2 bases, with 15 bases separating them. CDR3 in amino acids: CAIGGRADQETQYF. The CDR3 DNA follows: TGTGCCATCGGTGGTAGGGCAGATCAAGAGACCCAGTACTTC.

This clonotype was counted between two and nine times. The gene calls are TRBV6-1 and TRBJ1-5, with 10 bases identical to TRBD1. CDR1 is MNHNS and CDR2 is SASEGT in the germline V gene. The ends lost 6 bases at V and 3 bases at J; junction bases unmatched: 2. There are 14 residues in the CDR3. CDR3 region: CASRGTGANQPQHF. Written as DNA, the CDR3 is TGTGCCAGCAGGGGGACAGGGGCCAATCAGCCCCAGCATTTT.

This clonotype was counted a few times. This sequence joins TRBV6-1 and TRBJ1-2; weak D call: TRBD1 (5 bases). Looked up from germline, CDR1 is MNHNS and CDR2 is SASEGT. CDR3 length: 14 residues. The V end lost 2 bases, the J end lost 5 bases, and 12 bases lay between the germline ends. CDR3 region: CASSELGLDYGYTF. Written as DNA, the CDR3 is TGTGCCAGCAGTGAATTGGGGCTTGATTATGGCTACACCTTC.

This clonotype was found a few times. This rearrangement joins TRBV7-9 to TRBJ1-1, with a tentative D call TRBD1 (6 bases). Trimming took off 5 bases at V and 5 bases at J, with 15 bases between the two ends. The CDR3 is made up of 14 amino acids. Germline assignment: CDR1 SEHNR and CDR2 FQNEAQ (reference sequence). The CDR3 here is CASSQQGSRTEAFF. CDR3 in DNA: TGTGCCAGCAGCCAACAGGGAAGTAGAACTGAAGCTTTCTTT.

This clonotype was seen more than once but under ten times. The chain recombines TRBV5-1 with TRBJ1-1, with D possibly being TRBD1 (5 bases). Germline lookup yields CDR1 SGHRS and CDR2 YFSETQ. Trimming took 2 bases from V and 6 from J, leaving 14 bases between them. The CDR3 runs 14 residues. The CDR3 loop reads CASSFLGDGAEAFF. The CDR3 nucleotides read TGCGCCAGCAGCTTCCTAGGGGATGGAGCTGAAGCTTTCTTT.

The chain joins TRBV7-2 to TRBJ2-5; D not resolved. This CDR3 is 15 amino acids long. V lost 2 bases and J lost 2, with 12 bases in between. CDR1 is SGHTA and CDR2 is FQGNSA in the germline V gene. The CDR3 DNA reads TGTGCCAGCAGCTTATATAAAATGGTACAAGAGACCCAGTACTTC. This gives the protein CASSLYKMVQETQYF.

This clonotype was observed a few times. This sequence joins TRBV7-6 and TRBJ2-2; 7 bases map to TRBD1. The junction had 2 bases not matched to a gene; V was cut back by 4 bases and J by 6 bases. CDR1 is SGHVS and CDR2 is FNYEAQ in the germline V gene. The length of the CDR3 is 13 residues. The CDR3 nucleotides read TGTGCCAGCAGCTCGGACAGGTCCGGGGAGCTGTTTTTT. As protein: CASSSDRSGELFF.

This clonotype occurred a few times. This chain joins TRBV7-6 and TRBJ2-5; maybe TRBD1 (6 bases). Germline values: CDR1 SGHVS, CDR2 FNYEAQ. V lost 0 bases to trimming and J lost 2 bases, with 10 bases between them. This CDR3 contains 15 residues. The CDR3: CASSLAGHKQETQYF. CDR3 DNA sequence: TGTGCCAGCAGCTTAGCGGGACACAAACAAGAGACCCAGTACTTC.

The rearrangement joins TRBV15 to TRBJ2-1; no definite D call. Trimming took off 1 base at V and 10 bases at J, with 8 bases between the two ends. CDR3 size: 12 residues. From germline, CDR1 is LNHNV and CDR2 YYDKDF (reference sequence). CDR3 sequence: CATSRARWEQFF. CDR3 bases: TGTGCCACCAGCAGAGCGCGCTGGGAGCAGTTCTTC.

The rearrangement links TRBV11-2 to TRBJ2-3, with a possible D match to TRBD2 (5 bases). The germline CDR1 and CDR2 sequences are SGHAT and FQNNGV. Trimming shortened V by 5 bases and J by 4 bases, and 22 bases separated the two germline ends. The CDR3 has 17 amino acids. Here the CDR3 reads CASSKEPGLAISDTQYF. The CDR3 DNA sequence: TGTGCCAGCAGCAAAGAGCCAGGACTTGCTATATCAGATACGCAGTATTTT. Full variable domain (remainder filled in from reference TRBV11-2 and TRBJ2-3): EAGVAQSPRYKIIEKRQSVAFWCNPISGHATLYWYQQILGQGPKLLIQFQNNGVVDDSQLPKDRFSAERLKGVDSTLKIQPAKLEDSAVYLCASSKEPGLAISDTQYFGPGTRLTVL.

To note about this clonotype: The junction departs from the called germline gene at one end, perhaps through a read error. The genes are TRBV24-1 and TRBJ1-5; D remains unclear. CDR1 is KGHDR, CDR2 SFDVKD, per germline. The CDR3 loop spans 12 amino acids. The CDR3, as DNA: TGTGCCACCAGCCAATACAATCGGCCCCAGCATTTT. Protein: CATSQYNRPQHF.

This clonotype was counted between two and nine times. The rearrangement joins TRBV7-8 to TRBJ2-5, with TRBD2 identical over 11 bases. Germline assignment: CDR1 SGHVS and CDR2 FQNEAQ. V was pared by 1 base and J by 5 bases, with 9 bases of the junction left unmatched. The CDR3 length is 17 residues. The CDR3 nucleotides are TGTGCCAGCAGCTTAGTCATAACTAGCGGGGGTAGGGAGACCCAGTACTTC. It specifies CASSLVITSGGRETQYF. The whole variable domain, filled in from reference TRBV7-8 and TRBJ2-5, reads GAGVSQSPRYKVAKRGQDVALRCDPISGHVSLFWYQQALGQGPEFLTYFQNEAQLDKSGLPSDRFFAERPEGSVSTLKIQRTQQEDSAVYLCASSLVITSGGRETQYFGPGTRLLVL.

In its sample, this clonotype was seen many times. This chain uses TRBV4-2 with TRBJ2-2; TRBD2 matches 8 bases. Germline V lookup: CDR1 LGHNA, CDR2 YNFKEQ. V dropped 1 base and J dropped 4; count of bases not matched to a gene: 11. This CDR3 comprises 18 residues. In DNA form, the CDR3 reads TGTGCCAGCAGCCAAGTTTGGACGGGGGGGCCTGGCACCGGGGAGCTGTTTTTT. Translated: CASSQVWTGGPGTGELFF.

The chain uses TRBV5-1 and TRBJ2-3; 9 bases fit TRBD2. The CDR3 sequence is 14 residues long. Germline V gene lookup returns CDR1 SGHRS and CDR2 YFSETQ. V gave up 8 bases and J gave up 6 bases; unmatched junction bases: 10. CDR3: CASTKGLALDTQYF. The CDR3 bases are TGCGCCAGTACTAAGGGACTAGCTCTGGATACGCAGTATTTT.

This clonotype came up many times. The chain uses TRBV3-1 and TRBJ2-5; no clear D gene. From germline, CDR1 is LGHDT and CDR2 YNNKEL (reference sequence). The CDR3 has 13 amino acids. Trimming pared 3 bases from V and 1 base from J, leaving 6 bases between. The DNA for the CDR3 is TGTGCCAGCAGCCACGAGACCCAAGAGACCCAGTACTTC. This gives the protein CASSHETQETQYF.

The chain uses TRBV6-2 or TRBV6-3 and TRBJ2-3, with a possible D match to TRBD1 (5 bases). The V gene's germline CDR1 is MNHEY and CDR2 SVGEGT. The CDR3 runs to 12 residues. V shed 10 bases and J shed 2 bases, with 10 bases lying between them. The CDR3 DNA is TGTGCCACCCGACAGATCACAGATACGCAGTATTTT. Translation gives CATRQITDTQYF.

The chain joins TRBV5-5 to TRBJ2-7; the D gene is possibly TRBD2 (5 bases). The CDR3 covers 16 residues. Germline V gives CDR1 SGHKS, CDR2 YYEKEE (reference sequence). V was cut by 4 bases and J by 4 bases, with 21 bases left in between. CDR3 nucleotides: TGTGCCAGCAGCCTTGGTTTCGGGGTTCCCCTTTACGAGCAGTACGTC. It yields the protein CASSLGFGVPLYEQYV.

Here the CDR3 reads CASSYAAGPINYGYTF. The CDR3 region has the DNA TGTGCCAGCAGTTACGCCGCGGGACCGATTAACTATGGCTACACCTTC. The chain employs TRBV6-2 or TRBV6-3 and TRBJ1-2; D may be TRBD1 (5 bases). This CDR3 contains 16 residues. Germline CDR1 and CDR2: MNHEY and SVGEGT. V lost 2 bases to trimming and J lost 1 base, with 14 bases between them.

This clonotype has only a few counts. This chain links TRBV20-1 with TRBJ1-1; D is unclear. From germline, CDR1 is DFQATT and CDR2 SNEGSKA (reference sequence). This CDR3 comprises 14 residues. V lost 0 bases and J lost 4, with 12 bases in between. The CDR3 here is CSAREWLWSTEAFF. CDR3 sequence (DNA): TGCAGTGCTAGAGAGTGGCTCTGGAGCACTGAAGCTTTCTTT.

This sequence joins TRBV10-3 and TRBJ1-5; no reliable D call. Trimming pared 5 bases from V and 4 bases from J, leaving 9 bases between. The germline V gene encodes CDR1 ENHRY and CDR2 SYGVKD. The CDR3 has 13 residues. CDR3 sequence reads: CAISRLLNQPQHF. CDR3 nucleotides: TGTGCCATCAGTCGCCTCCTTAATCAGCCCCAGCATTTT.

This clonotype came up a few times. The CDR3 DNA reads TGTGCCAGCAGCCATCGGTGGGAGCAGTACTTC. Protein product: CASSHRWEQYF. V usage is TRBV6-4 and J usage is TRBJ2-7; unclear D gene. V dropped 6 bases and J dropped 7 bases, with 10 bases sitting between them. Germline V gene lookup returns CDR1 MRHNA and CDR2 SNTAGT. CDR3 size: 11 residues.

CDR3 DNA sequence: TGCGCCAGCAGCTATACAGGGGACGATGAGCAGTTCTTC. Translation: CASSYTGDDEQFF. The chain employs TRBV5-1 and TRBJ2-1; TRBD1 matches at 7 bases. This CDR3 is built from 13 residues. V lost 3 bases to trimming and J lost 8 bases; unmatched junction nucleotides: 5. In germline, CDR1 is SGHRS, CDR2 YFSETQ.